This TCR beta chain was profiled in a study of metastatic and nonmetastatic thyroid tumors. Patients underwent thyroid surgery, and none had received any treatment before it. Using MiXCR, TCRdb reanalyzed the PCR reads. The data contain about 12,000 clones, about 31% of them singletons. Germline loops: CDR1 KGHSH, CDR2 LQKENI. This CDR3 region has 15 residues. The junction had 9 bases not matched to a gene; V was cut back by 3 bases and J by 6 bases. Sample share makes this clone medium-sized. This sequence was found in a female donor with papillary thyroid cancer or a benign thyroid nodule (not recorded which). Some clones in this sample may be carry-over from other donors' samples. Sequencing input: tumor tissue. The V and J genes are TRBV18 and TRBJ2-7, with TRBD1 matching over 9 bases. CDR3 amino acids: CASSPPGQGTSEQYF. For the CDR3, the DNA is TGTGCCAGCTCACCTCCGGGACAGGGAACGTCCGAGCAGTACTTC.